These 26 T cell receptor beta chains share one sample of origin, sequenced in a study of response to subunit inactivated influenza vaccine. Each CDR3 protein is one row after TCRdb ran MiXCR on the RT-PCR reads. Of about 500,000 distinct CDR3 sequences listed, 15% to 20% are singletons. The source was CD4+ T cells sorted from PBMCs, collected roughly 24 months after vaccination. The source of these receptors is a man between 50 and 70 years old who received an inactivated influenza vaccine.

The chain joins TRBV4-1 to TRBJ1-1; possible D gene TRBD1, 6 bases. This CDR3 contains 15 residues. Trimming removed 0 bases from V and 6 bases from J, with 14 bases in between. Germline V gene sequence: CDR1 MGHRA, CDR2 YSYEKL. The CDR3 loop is CASSQEVRGVSEAFF. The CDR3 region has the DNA TGCGCCAGCAGCCAAGAGGTTAGGGGGGTTTCTGAAGCTTTCTTT.

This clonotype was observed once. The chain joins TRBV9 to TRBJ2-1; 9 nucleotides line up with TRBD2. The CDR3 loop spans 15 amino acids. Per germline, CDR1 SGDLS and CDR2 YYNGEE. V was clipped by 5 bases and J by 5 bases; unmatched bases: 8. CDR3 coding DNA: TGTGCCAGCAGAGGCGGGAGCGGGAGGAACAATGAGCAGTTCTTC. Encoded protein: CASRGGSGRNNEQFF.

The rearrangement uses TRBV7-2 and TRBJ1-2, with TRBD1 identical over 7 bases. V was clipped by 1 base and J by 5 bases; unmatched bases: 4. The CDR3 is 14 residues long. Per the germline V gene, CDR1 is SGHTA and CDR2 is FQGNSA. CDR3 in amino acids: CASSLVAGGYGYTF. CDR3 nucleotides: TGTGCCAGCAGCTTAGTCGCAGGGGGTTATGGCTACACCTTC.

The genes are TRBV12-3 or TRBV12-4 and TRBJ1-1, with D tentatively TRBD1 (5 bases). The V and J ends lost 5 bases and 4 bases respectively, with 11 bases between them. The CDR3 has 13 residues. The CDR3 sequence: CASSGTGSTEAFF. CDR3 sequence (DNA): TGTGCCAGCAGTGGGACGGGGAGCACTGAAGCTTTCTTT.

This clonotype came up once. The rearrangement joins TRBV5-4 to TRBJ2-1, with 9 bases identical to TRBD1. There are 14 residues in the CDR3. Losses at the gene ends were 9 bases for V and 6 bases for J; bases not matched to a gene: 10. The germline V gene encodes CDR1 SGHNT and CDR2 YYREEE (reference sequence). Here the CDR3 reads CAIATGGASNEQFF. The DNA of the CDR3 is TGTGCCATCGCAACAGGGGGCGCGAGCAATGAGCAGTTCTTC.

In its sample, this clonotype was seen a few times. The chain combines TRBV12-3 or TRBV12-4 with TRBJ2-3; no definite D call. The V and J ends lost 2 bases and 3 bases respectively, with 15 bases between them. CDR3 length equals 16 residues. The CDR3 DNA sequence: TGTGCCAGCAGTTTAAATCCGAGCCCACGTACAGATACGCAGTATTTT. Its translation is CASSLNPSPRTDTQYF.

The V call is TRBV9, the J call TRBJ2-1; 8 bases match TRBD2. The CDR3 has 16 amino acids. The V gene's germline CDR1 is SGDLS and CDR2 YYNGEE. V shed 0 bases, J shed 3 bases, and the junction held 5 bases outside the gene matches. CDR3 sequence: CASSVDGSGNYNEQFF. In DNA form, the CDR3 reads TGTGCCAGCAGCGTAGATGGTAGCGGGAACTACAATGAGCAGTTCTTC.

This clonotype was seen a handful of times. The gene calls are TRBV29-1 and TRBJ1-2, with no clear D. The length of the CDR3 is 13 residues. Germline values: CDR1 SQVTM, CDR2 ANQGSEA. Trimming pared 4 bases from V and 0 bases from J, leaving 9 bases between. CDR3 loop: CSVGQVANYGYTF. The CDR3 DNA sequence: TGCAGCGTTGGGCAGGTAGCTAACTATGGCTACACCTTC.

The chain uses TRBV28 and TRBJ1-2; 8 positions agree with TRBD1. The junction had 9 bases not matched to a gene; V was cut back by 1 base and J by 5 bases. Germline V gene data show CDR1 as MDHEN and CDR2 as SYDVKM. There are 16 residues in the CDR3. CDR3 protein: CASSLYGQGAVYGYTF. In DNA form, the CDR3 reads TGTGCCAGCAGTTTATACGGCCAGGGGGCTGTTTATGGCTACACCTTC.

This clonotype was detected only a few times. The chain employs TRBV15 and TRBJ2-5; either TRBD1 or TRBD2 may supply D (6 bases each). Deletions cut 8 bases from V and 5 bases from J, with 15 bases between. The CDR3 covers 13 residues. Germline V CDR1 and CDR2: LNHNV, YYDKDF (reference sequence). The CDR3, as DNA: TGTGCCACCTCTTGGGGGGCCCGGGAGACCCAGTACTTC. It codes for CATSWGARETQYF.

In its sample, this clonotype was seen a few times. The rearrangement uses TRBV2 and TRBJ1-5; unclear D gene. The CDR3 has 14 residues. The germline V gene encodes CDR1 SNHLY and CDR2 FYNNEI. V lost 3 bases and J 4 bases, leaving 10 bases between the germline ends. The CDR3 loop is CASSDGLRNQPQHF. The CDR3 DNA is TGTGCCAGCAGTGATGGGCTGAGGAATCAGCCCCAGCATTTT.

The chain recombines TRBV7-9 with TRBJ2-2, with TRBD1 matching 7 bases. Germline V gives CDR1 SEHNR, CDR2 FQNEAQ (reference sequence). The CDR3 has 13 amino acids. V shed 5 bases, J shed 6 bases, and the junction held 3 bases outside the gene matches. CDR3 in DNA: TGTGCCAGCAGCAACACAGGGGCCGGGGAGCTGTTTTTT. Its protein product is CASSNTGAGELFF.

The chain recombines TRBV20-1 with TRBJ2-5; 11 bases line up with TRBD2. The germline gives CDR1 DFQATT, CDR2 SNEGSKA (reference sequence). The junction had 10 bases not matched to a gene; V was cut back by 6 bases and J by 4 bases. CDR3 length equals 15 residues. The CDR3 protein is CSAKRRLAGTETQYF. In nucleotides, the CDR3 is TGCAGTGCGAAGCGAAGACTAGCGGGGACAGAGACCCAGTACTTC.

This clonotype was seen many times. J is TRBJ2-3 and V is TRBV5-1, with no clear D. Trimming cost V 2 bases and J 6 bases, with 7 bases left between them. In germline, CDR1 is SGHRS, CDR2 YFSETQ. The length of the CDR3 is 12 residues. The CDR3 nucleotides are TGCGCCAGCAGCTTTTCTGGGGATACGCAGTATTTT. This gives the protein CASSFSGDTQYF. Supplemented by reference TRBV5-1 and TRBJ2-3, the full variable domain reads KAGVTQTPRYLIKTRGQQVTLSCSPISGHRSVSWYQQTPGQGLQFLFEYFSETQRNKGNFPGRFSGRQFSNSRSEMNVSTLELGDSALYLCASSFSGDTQYFGPGTRLTVL.

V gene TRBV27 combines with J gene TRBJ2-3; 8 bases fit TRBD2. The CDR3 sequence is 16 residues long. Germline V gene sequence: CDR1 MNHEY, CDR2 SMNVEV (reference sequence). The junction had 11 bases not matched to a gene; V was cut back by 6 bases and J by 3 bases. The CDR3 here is CASRSRLAGRTDTQYF. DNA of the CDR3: TGTGCCAGCAGAAGCCGGCTAGCGGGTCGTACAGATACGCAGTATTTT.

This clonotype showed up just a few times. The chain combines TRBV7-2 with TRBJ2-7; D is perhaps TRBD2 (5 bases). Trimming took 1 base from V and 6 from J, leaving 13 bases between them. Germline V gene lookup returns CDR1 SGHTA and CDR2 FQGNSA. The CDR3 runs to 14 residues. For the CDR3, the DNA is TGTGCCAGCAGCTTAGTCGGGGTAAGGGTCGAGCAGTACTTC. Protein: CASSLVGVRVEQYF.

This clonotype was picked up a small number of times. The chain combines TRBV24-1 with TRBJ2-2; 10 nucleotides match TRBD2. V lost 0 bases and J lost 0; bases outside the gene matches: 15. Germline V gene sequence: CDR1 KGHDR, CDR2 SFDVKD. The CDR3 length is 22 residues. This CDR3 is CATSDLSAGGLKIRPNTGELFF. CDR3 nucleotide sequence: TGTGCCACCAGTGATTTGTCAGCGGGAGGGCTTAAGATACGCCCGAACACCGGGGAGCTGTTTTTT.

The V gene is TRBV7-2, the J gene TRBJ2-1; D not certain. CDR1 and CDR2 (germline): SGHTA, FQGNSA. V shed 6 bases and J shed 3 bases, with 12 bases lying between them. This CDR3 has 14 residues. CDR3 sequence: CASRVGGVYNEQFF. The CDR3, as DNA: TGTGCCAGCAGGGTCGGCGGAGTCTACAATGAGCAGTTCTTC.

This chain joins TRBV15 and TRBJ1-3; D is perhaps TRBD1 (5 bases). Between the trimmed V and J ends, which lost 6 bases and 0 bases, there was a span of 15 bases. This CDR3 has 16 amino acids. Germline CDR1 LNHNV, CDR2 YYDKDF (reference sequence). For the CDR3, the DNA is TGTGCCACCAGTACGAGGGACCGCCGCTCTGGAAACACCATATATTTT. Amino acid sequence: CATSTRDRRSGNTIYF.

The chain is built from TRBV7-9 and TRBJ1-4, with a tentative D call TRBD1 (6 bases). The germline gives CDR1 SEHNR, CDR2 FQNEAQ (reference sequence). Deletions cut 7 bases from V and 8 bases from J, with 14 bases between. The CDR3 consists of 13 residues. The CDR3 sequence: CASIQGNEEKLFF. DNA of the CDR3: TGTGCCAGCATACAGGGAAATGAAGAAAAACTGTTTTTT.

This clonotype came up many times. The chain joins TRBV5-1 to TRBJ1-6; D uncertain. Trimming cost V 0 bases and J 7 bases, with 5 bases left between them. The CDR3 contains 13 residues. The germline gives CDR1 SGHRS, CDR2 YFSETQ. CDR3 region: CASSLGPNSPLHF. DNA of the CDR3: TGCGCCAGCAGCTTGGGTCCCAATTCACCCCTCCACTTT.

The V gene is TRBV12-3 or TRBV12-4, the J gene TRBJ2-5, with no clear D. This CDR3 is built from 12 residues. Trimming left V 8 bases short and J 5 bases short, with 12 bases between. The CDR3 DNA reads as TGTGCCAGCGGGCGGTTCGTGGAGACCCAGTACTTC. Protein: CASGRFVETQYF.

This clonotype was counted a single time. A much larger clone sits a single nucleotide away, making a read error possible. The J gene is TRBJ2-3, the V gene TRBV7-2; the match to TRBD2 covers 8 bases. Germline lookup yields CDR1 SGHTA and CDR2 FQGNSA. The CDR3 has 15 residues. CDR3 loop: CASSLGLASTYTQYF. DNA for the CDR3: TGTGCCAGCAGCTTAGGACTAGCGAGCACATATACGCAGTATTTT.

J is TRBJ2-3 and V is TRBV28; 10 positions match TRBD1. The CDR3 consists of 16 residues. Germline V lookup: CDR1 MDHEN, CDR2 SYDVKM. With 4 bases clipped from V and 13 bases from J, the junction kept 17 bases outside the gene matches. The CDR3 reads CASSSRPGQGLSGEYF. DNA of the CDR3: TGTGCCAGCAGTTCAAGACCGGGACAGGGGCTCTCAGGAGAGTATTTT.

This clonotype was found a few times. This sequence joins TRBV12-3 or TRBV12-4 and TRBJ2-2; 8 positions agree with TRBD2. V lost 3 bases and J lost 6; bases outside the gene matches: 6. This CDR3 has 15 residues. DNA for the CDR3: TGTGCCAGCAGTTTGGGACGGCGGGGGGCCGGGGAGCTGTTTTTT. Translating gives CASSLGRRGAGELFF.

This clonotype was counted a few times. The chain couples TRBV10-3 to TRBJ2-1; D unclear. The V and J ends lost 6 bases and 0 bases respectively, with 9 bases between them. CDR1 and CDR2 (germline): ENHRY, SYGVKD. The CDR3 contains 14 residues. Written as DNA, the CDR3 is TGTGCCATCAGAAACCGTAGCTCCTACAATGAGCAGTTCTTC. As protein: CAIRNRSSYNEQFF.